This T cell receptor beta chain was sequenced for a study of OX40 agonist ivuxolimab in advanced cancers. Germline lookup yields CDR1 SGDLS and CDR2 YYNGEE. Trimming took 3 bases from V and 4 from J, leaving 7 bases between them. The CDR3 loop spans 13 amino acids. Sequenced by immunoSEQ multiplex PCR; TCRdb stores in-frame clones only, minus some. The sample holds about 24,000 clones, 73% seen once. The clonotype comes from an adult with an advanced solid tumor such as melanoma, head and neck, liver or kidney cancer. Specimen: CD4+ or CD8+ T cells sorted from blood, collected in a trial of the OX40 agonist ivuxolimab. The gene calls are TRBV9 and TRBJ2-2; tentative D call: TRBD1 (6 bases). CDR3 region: CASSARGTGELFF. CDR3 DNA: TGTGCCAGCAGCGCCAGGGGCACCGGGGAGCTGTTTTTT.